This T cell receptor beta chain derives from a study of T-cell memory formation after mild COVID-19. Study observations and caveats: Still unconfirmed is whether the second-wave clones peaking on day 37 recognized SARS-CoV-2.

TCRdb used MiXCR to reprocess the 5' RACE reads, holding one entry per CDR3 protein. The sample gives roughly 480,000 distinct CDR3 sequences, roughly 23% of which show up once; about 12% is in the top ten. This clonotype was detected a few times. As yet, its antigen is unknown. V shed 2 bases and J 4 bases; nucleotides not matched to a gene: 5. The CDR3 loop spans 15 amino acids. This chain uses TRBV12-3 or TRBV12-4 with TRBJ2-1; 7 nucleotides align to TRBD2. This TCR derives from an adult woman who had mild COVID-19 (a few samples of this study predate the infection). Cell type and time point are not known. The sequenced sample consisted of PBMCs or a T cell subset sorted from them (not recorded which). The CDR3 DNA follows: TGTGCCAGCAGTTTAAGGGCGGGAGAATACAATGAGCAGTTCTTC. It codes for CASSLRAGEYNEQFF.